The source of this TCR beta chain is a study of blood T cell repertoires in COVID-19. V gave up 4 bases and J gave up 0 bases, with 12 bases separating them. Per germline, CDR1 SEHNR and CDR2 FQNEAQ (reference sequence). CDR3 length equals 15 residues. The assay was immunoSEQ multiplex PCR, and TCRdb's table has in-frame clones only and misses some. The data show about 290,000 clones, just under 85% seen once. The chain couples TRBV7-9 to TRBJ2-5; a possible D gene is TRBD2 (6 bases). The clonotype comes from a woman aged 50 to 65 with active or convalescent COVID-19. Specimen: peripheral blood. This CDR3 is CASSWSGGYQETQYF. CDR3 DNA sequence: TGTGCCAGCAGCTGGAGCGGAGGGTACCAAGAGACCCAGTACTTC.